This paragraph covers one T cell receptor (beta chain) sequence. This clone was counted once. Its recognized antigen is unknown. No base-level quality is on record; no much larger clone is a single base apart. The treatment or condition label, as the study defines it: randomized to nivolumab then ipilimumab (arm A) or the reverse (arm B). Prior DNA-damaging chemotherapy had not been received by any trial patient. Samples were obtained from patients with melanoma enrolled in CheckMate 064, a randomized, open-label phase II trial of sequential checkpoint blockade. Tumor TCR sequencing used genomic DNA from formalin-fixed paraffin-embedded (FFPE) tissue samples. The data were obtained in a study of sequential checkpoint blockade in melanoma (dated by TCRdb to the late 2010s). About the investigation overall: In a 1:1 randomization, patients received either first-line nivolumab then ipilimumab (arm A) or ipilimumab then nivolumab (arm B). For approximately 20 patients, matched tumor biopsies were taken both before treatment and at week 13, after single-agent nivolumab (arm A) or ipilimumab (arm B). DNA from some 89 melanoma tumor samples collected before treatment underwent TCRbeta immunosequencing. Roughly three quarters of the matched pre- and post-treatment tumor biopsy pairs came from the same lesion. Both trial sequences were followed by maintenance nivolumab.

Results the study describes overall, beyond this receptor: Small sample sizes and reduced statistical power limited the analyses of tumor T-cell fraction within each arm. Among patients in arm A, the nivolumab-first arm, pretreatment tumor TIL clonality was associated with response (P = .04). Clinical benefit was about 30 times more likely to be achieved by patients whose tumor T-cell fraction and clonality increased by week 13. Tumor T-cell fraction and clonality were correlated with PD-L1 staining and CD8+ T-cell counts, but not with mutational load. Larger, independent patient cohorts are needed to validate the response-prediction model that combines TCR metrics and mutation burden.

TCRbeta CDR3 regions were immunosequenced from genomic DNA with the immunoSEQ Assay. Genomic DNA was amplified by bias-controlled multiplex PCR before high-throughput sequencing. The original pipeline was this. To quantify the absolute abundance of each unique TCRbeta CDR3 region, the sequences were collapsed and filtered. Clonality, defined as 1 minus Pielou's evenness, was calculated using productive rearrangements only. Tumor T-cell fraction was calculated by normalizing TCRbeta template counts to the amount of usable DNA, which was estimated from several housekeeping genes. A previously published method was used to identify clones with significantly greater frequencies in on-treatment samples than in baseline samples. The table was pulled from immuneACCESS by TCRdb, which kept in-frame rearrangements only. Such tables lose some clones; where checked, under half of the loss comes from unresolved V genes, and the rest has no known cause. V and J calls and clone size are copied from that table; D and trimming were computed from the DNA. The sample yields around 37,000 clones; roughly a third were counted once. The ten biggest clones cover 1.6% of the sample.

The CDR3 spans 16 residues, from the cysteine through the phenylalanine. Solely the CDR3 DNA is kept, with 48 bases framed from the first base. Cut back by 4 bases and 5 bases, the V and J ends lie 19 bases apart. From a lookup of the germline V gene, CDR1 and CDR2 are WSHSY and SAAADI. The chain employs TRBV10-2 and TRBJ2-3; the best D guess is TRBD2, with 6 bases matching. This clonotype was obtained from a human donor with melanoma. The sample consisted of tumor tissue (inferred from file names), taken from a patient given nivolumab and ipilimumab in sequence. The CDR3 protein sequence reads: CASSGGDGGIKDTQYF. The DNA is TGCGCCAGCAGTGGGGGGGACGGCGGGATAAAAGATACGCAGTATTTT.